These T cell receptor beta chains were read from a single sample in a study of post-analysis software for immune sequencing data. TCRdb independently ran MiXCR on the PCR reads; one entry per CDR3 protein. The sample carries 650,000 to 900,000 distinct CDR3 sequences, about half recorded once. Specimen: blood. All receptors come from a girl aged 10 to 17 with multiple sclerosis. The CDR3 runs from the conserved cysteine through the conserved F or W. The D gene is left open where the match is weak. The size field is filled for only some rows; it gives once, few, many or a size class.

v_gene	abundance	d_gene	j_gene	CDR3nt	CDR3aa
TRBV6-2/TRBV6-3	once	NA	TRBJ1-5	TGTGCCAGCAGTTCTGTAGATAGCAATCAGCCCCAGCATTTT	CASSSVDSNQPQHF
TRBV6-5	NA	TRBD1	TRBJ2-7	TGTGCCAGCAGGGGACAGGGACGGTACGAGCAGTACTTC	CASRGQGRYEQYF
TRBV29-1	NA	NA	TRBJ1-2	TGCAGCGCGCGGGGGACATGGGGCTATGGCTACACCTTC	CSARGTWGYGYTF
TRBV20-1	NA	TRBD2	TRBJ2-7	TGCAGTGCTCCCCCTCGGGGGGTCAGCGAGCAGTACTTC	CSAPPRGVSEQYF
TRBV5-1	NA	NA	TRBJ2-1	TGCGCCAGCAGCTTGTCCCCATCGGGCGATGAGCAGTTCTTC	CASSLSPSGDEQFF
TRBV7-2	NA	TRBD2	TRBJ2-5	TGTGCCAGCAGCTGGAGCGGGCGGGAGCAGTACTTC	CASSWSGREQYF
TRBV12-3/TRBV12-4	NA	NA	TRBJ1-6	TGTGCCAGCAGTTTGCCGGCAGGGACCTATAATTCACCCCTCCACTTT	CASSLPAGTYNSPLHF
TRBV7-9	few	NA	TRBJ2-7	TGTGCCAGCAGCCTACACCGGGACATCGTAAGCGAGCAGTACTTC	CASSLHRDIVSEQYF
TRBV6-2/TRBV6-3	NA	TRBD1	TRBJ2-4	TGTGCCAGCAGTTACCCCACCATGGGCGACAGGGCCCTCAAAAACATTCAGTACTTC	CASSYPTMGDRALKNIQYF
TRBV6-4	NA	TRBD2	TRBJ2-1	TGTGCCAGCAGTGACGAGGGGACTAGCGGGAGCAATGAGCAGTTCTTC	CASSDEGTSGSNEQFF
TRBV25-1	NA	TRBD2	TRBJ2-5	TGTGCCAGCAGTGATCTAGCGGGAGTGCTCCAAGAGACCCAGTACTTC	CASSDLAGVLQETQYF
TRBV24-1	NA	TRBD2	TRBJ2-3	TGTGCCACCAGTGATCCTCGGACTAGCGGGATGATAGATACGCAGTATTTT	CATSDPRTSGMIDTQYF
TRBV9	many	NA	TRBJ2-1	TGTGCCAGCAGCGTAGAAATGCTTGGGCTAGCGTCCTACAATGAGCAGTTCTTC	CASSVEMLGLASYNEQFF
TRBV27	few	NA	TRBJ1-2	TGTGCCAGCAGGACCCTAGGCTGGGGCTACACCTTC	CASRTLGWGYTF
TRBV12-3/TRBV12-4	NA	NA	TRBJ1-5	TGTGCCAGCAGTCTCGGGATGCAAGGCAGCAATCAGCCCCAGCATTTT	CASSLGMQGSNQPQHF
TRBV7-6	NA	TRBD2	TRBJ2-3	TGTGCCAGCAGCTTAGGGACTAGCGGGAGTTTGCGGACAGATACGCAGTATTTT	CASSLGTSGSLRTDTQYF
TRBV28	NA	NA	TRBJ2-5	TGTGCCAGCAGGGCGTCAGGGTGGGAGACCCAGTACTTC	CASRASGWETQYF
TRBV12-3/TRBV12-4	NA	NA	TRBJ1-5	TGTGCCAGCAGTTTGAGAGGGCCGGGCAATCAGCCCCAGCATTTT	CASSLRGPGNQPQHF
TRBV27	many	NA	TRBJ2-7	TGTGCCAGCAGCTTTACAGCCTCCTACGAGCAGTACTTC	CASSFTASYEQYF
TRBV6-1	NA	TRBD2	TRBJ2-5	TGTGCCAGCAGTGAAGCTCTGGGCGGGAGGGCCTCAGAGACCCAGTACTTC	CASSEALGGRASETQYF